The 11 T cell receptor beta chains in this list originate from one sample, sequenced in a study of blood T cell repertoires in COVID-19. Measured with immunoSEQ multiplex PCR; TCRdb has only the in-frame clones, and not every one. In the table there are about 140,000 clones, less than 90% of which are singletons. The sequenced sample consisted of peripheral blood. These TCRs come from a human donor with COVID-19, enrolled during active disease. The donor label of this sample is uncertain.

The chain links TRBV19 to TRBJ2-1; tentative D call: TRBD2 (5 bases). Germline CDR1 reads LNHDA; CDR2 reads SQIVND (reference sequence). The V end lost 6 bases, the J end lost 0 bases, and 21 bases lay between the germline ends. The CDR3 loop spans 18 amino acids. Written as DNA, the CDR3 is TGTGCCAGTAGCGCGCTAACCCGTGTGGGGAGCTCCTACAATGAGCAGTTCTTC. It codes for CASSALTRVGSSYNEQFF.

In this sample, this clone turned up a few times. The rearrangement joins TRBV11-2 to TRBJ2-7; TRBD1 might be the D (7 bases). Trimming pared 5 bases from V and 6 bases from J, leaving 17 bases between. The germline CDR1 and CDR2 sequences are SGHAT and FQNNGV. The CDR3 contains 14 residues. For the CDR3, the DNA is TGTGCCAGCAGCCGGGGGCAGGGGGTGAGCGAGCAGTACTTC. Translating gives CASSRGQGVSEQYF.

The chain couples TRBV2 to TRBJ2-1, with 10 bases aligning to TRBD2. The V gene end was trimmed by 3 bases and the J gene end by 8 bases; junction bases not matched to a gene: 4. CDR3 size: 14 residues. The germline V gene encodes CDR1 SNHLY and CDR2 FYNNEI. CDR3 DNA sequence: TGTGCCAGCAGTGACGAGCGGGGGGGCTATGAGCAGTTCTTC. Encoded protein: CASSDERGGYEQFF.

V gene TRBV18 combines with J gene TRBJ1-1; D not certain. CDR3 length: 12 residues. In germline, CDR1 is KGHSH, CDR2 LQKENI. V dropped 6 bases and J dropped 8 bases, with 13 bases sitting between them. CDR3 sequence: CASSPKGGEAFF. DNA of the CDR3: TGTGCCAGCTCCCCAAAGGGAGGGGAAGCTTTCTTT.

This clone was seen once. The chain couples TRBV7-5 to TRBJ1-5. TRBV7-5 is a documented pseudogene. CDR3 size: 15 residues. The CDR3 here is CVRSPSPPTCQPQHF. The CDR3 bases are TGTGTCAGAAGCCCTAGCCCCCCCACCTGTCAGCCCCAGCATTTT.

The J gene is TRBJ1-2, the V gene TRBV7-2, with TRBD1 identical over 9 bases. Germline CDR1 and CDR2: SGHTA and FQGNSA. The CDR3 totals 14 residues. V shed 5 bases and J 7 bases; nucleotides not matched to a gene: 8. CDR3 nucleotide sequence: TGTGCCAGCAGCCCTCGGACAGGGGATGGTGGCTACACCTTC. Translated, it gives CASSPRTGDGGYTF.

The genes are TRBV2 and TRBJ1-2, with D possibly TRBD1 on 6 matching bases. The CDR3 is 13 residues long. Trimming pared 9 bases from V and 4 bases from J, leaving 15 bases between. Looked up from germline, CDR1 is SNHLY and CDR2 is FYNNEI. Here the CDR3 reads CARPTGPGYGYTF. The CDR3 coding sequence is TGTGCCAGACCTACAGGGCCCGGCTATGGCTACACCTTC.

About this clone itself: The germline gene is not matched at one end of the junction; a read error may be the cause. The V call is TRBV15, the J call TRBJ2-7; possibly TRBD2 for D (5 bases). The CDR3 has 13 amino acids. From germline, CDR1 is LNHNV and CDR2 YYDKDF (reference sequence). The CDR3: CATSRDREGNPSF. CDR3 in DNA: TGTGCCACCAGCAGAGACCGGGAAGGAAACCCATCCTTC.

This chain joins TRBV5-1 and TRBJ2-1; TRBD2 aligns across 8 bases. V trimming: 3 bases; J trimming: 6 bases; junction bases outside the gene matches: 11. This CDR3 spans 16 amino acids. Germline-derived CDR1 and CDR2 are SGHRS and YFSETQ. CDR3 sequence (DNA): TGCGCCAGCAGCTGGACCGAGGCGGGAGGTGGCAATGAGCAGTTCTTC. This codes for CASSWTEAGGGNEQFF.

The chain recombines TRBV2 with TRBJ2-7, with a weak D call TRBD1 (7 bases). The V and J ends lost 6 bases and 4 bases respectively, with 13 bases between them. The CDR3 length is 13 residues. Per germline, CDR1 SNHLY and CDR2 FYNNEI. CDR3 coding DNA: TGTGCCAGCAGGCGGGACAGTACTTACGAGCAGTACTTC. Its translation: CASRRDSTYEQYF. The whole variable domain, remainder taken from reference TRBV2 and TRBJ2-7, is EPEVTQTPSHQVTQMGQEVILRCVPISNHLYFYWYRQILGQKVEFLVSFYNNEISEKSEIFDDQFSVERPDGSNFTLKIRSTKLEDSAMYFCASRRDSTYEQYFGPGTRLTVT.

The chain carries TRBV28 and TRBJ1-5, with unresolved D. Looked up from germline, CDR1 is MDHEN and CDR2 is SYDVKM. V dropped 4 bases and J dropped 6 bases, with 16 bases sitting between them. The CDR3 extends over 15 amino acids. CDR3 in amino acids: CASSSPLFEGQPQHF. The CDR3 DNA sequence: TGTGCCAGCAGTTCGCCCCTTTTCGAGGGTCAGCCCCAGCATTTT.